This T cell receptor beta chain was found in a study of cytomegalovirus exposure and HLA in healthy donors. Study context: Genotyping showed 81% of approximately 430 donors falling in the Caucasian-associated ancestry cluster.

CDR3 size: 13 residues. The V and J ends lost 2 bases and 7 bases, in that order; junction bases with no gene match: 5. Germline CDR1 and CDR2: SGHDT and YYEEEE. General study results and limits: In an earlier analysis, productive rearrangement rates for most beta V segments clustered near 87% or 30%.

As for this clone: The antigen remains unidentified.

Primers for the PCR totalled 60 Vbeta and 13 Jbeta. Measured with immunoSEQ multiplex PCR; TCRdb has only the in-frame clones, and not every one. Among tens of thousands of clones listed, about 80% were seen once. The chain is built from TRBV5-6 and TRBJ1-1; 7 bases agree with TRBD1. The receptor was isolated from a male donor in good health and CMV-seronegative. Sequencing used PBMCs. The CDR3 here is CASSLSGGREAFF. The CDR3 DNA is TGTGCCAGCAGCTTATCAGGGGGTCGTGAAGCTTTCTTT.